This TCR beta chain comes out of a study of beta chain features in type 1 diabetes. The study's findings and limits: When Type 1 diabetes patients were examined, their TCRB CDR3s proved moderately but significantly shorter in all four CD4+ subsets. Cells with high TCR expression could be over-represented when cDNA is sequenced.

With 5 bases removed from V and 0 bases from J, the gap between germline ends came to 16 bases. CDR1 is SGHVS, CDR2 FNYEAQ, per germline. This CDR3 spans 17 amino acids. Of the isolated RNA, all was reverse transcribed, and so the sequenced material was expressed TCRB transcripts. The data were produced by immunoSEQ multiplex PCR, yet TCRdb's version contains in-frame clones alone and is incomplete. This table holds some 640,000 clones, 11% to 15% found once. With respect to this clone: Its antigen is not known.

The source of this sequence is a young man with type 1 diabetes. The V call is TRBV7-6, the J call TRBJ2-2; D gene unclear. The sequencing sample was made of naive CD4+ T cells from blood. The CDR3 loop is CASSPPFAFANTGELFF. The CDR3, as DNA: TGTGCCAGCAGCCCCCCCTTCGCGTTCGCGAACACCGGGGAGCTGTTTTTT.